Detailed here is one T cell receptor beta chain. The antigen is undetermined. Stated treatment: 15 to 20 received Ad26.COV2.S at low or high dose, single or two shots; about 5 received placebo; per-sample allocation not given. The study sampled participants on day 63 after the first vaccine or placebo injection. Some clones are missing from TCRdb's copy, which holds only in-frame ones; the method was immunoSEQ multiplex PCR. The sample comprises roughly 320,000 clones, about 86% of which are singletons, and less than 2% rests with the top ten. This entry belongs to a study of Ad26.COV2.S vaccination and SARS-CoV-2 variants. Overall study context: The COV1001 Ad26.COV2.S trial arm included the donor. Once, or twice with 56 days between doses, Ad26.COV2.S was given intramuscularly. Overall study findings and caveats: Vaccine recipients surpassed placebo recipients in spike-specific TCR breadth. Measurement of non-spike TCR breadth gave similar results in vaccine and placebo recipients.

The CDR3 has 14 residues. J was trimmed by 5 bases and V by 4 bases; bases with no gene match: 3. Germline V gives CDR1 SGHRS, CDR2 YFSETQ. The chain joins TRBV5-1 to TRBJ1-4; TRBD1 aligns across 9 bases. Sample: peripheral blood, taken in a trial of Ad26.COV2.S vaccine versus placebo. The source of this sequence is a person between 18 and 65 years old who received the Ad26.COV2.S COVID-19 vaccine or a placebo. Here the CDR3 reads CASSQDRGNEKLFF. Written as DNA, the CDR3 is TGCGCCAGCAGCCAGGACAGGGGAAATGAAAAACTGTTTTTT.